Here is one TCR beta chain with its context. CDR1 LGHDT and CDR2 YNNKEL come from the germline V gene (reference sequence). CDR3 length: 17 residues. Trimming took 3 bases from V and 2 from J; bases not matched to a gene: 2. The data originate from a study of blood T cell repertoires in COVID-19. Study as a whole: Material from acute and convalescent COVID-19 was sourced from the United States, Italy and Spain.

Original analysis: Using reference gene primer amplification, nucleated cell counts were estimated. The repertoire was sequenced with immunoSEQ multiplex PCR; TCRdb's copy has only in-frame clones and lacks some. The V and J calls and the clone size are those of that table, but D and trimming were determined from the DNA. In the table there are approximately 240,000 clones, 75% to 90% of which are singletons. Sequenced sample: peripheral blood. The chain employs TRBV3-1 (or the pseudogene TRBV3-2) and TRBJ2-6; 12 bases align to TRBD1. This receptor was identified in a woman aged 30 to 39 who had recovered from COVID-19. The CDR3 loop reads CASSQGQGAPGANVLTF. CDR3 DNA: TGTGCCAGCAGCCAGGGACAGGGGGCGCCTGGGGCCAACGTCCTGACTTTC.